This T cell receptor beta chain is from a study of T cells after yellow fever vaccination. There are a few counts of this clonotype. V was pared by 1 base and J by 6 bases, with 10 bases between. The germline V gene encodes CDR1 DFQATT and CDR2 SNEGSKA (reference sequence). This CDR3 region has 13 residues. TCRdb reprocessed the 5' RACE reads with MiXCR, giving one entry per CDR3 protein. The sample has 250,000 to 300,000 distinct CDR3 sequences; approximately 12% are singletons. The source material was CD4+ T cells sorted from PBMCs, sampled 45 days after the yellow fever booster vaccination. The chain couples TRBV20-1 to TRBJ2-1; D gene unclear. The source of this sequence is a man under 40 who received the YFV17D yellow fever vaccine. The CDR3 coding sequence is TGCAGTGCTAGAGCTCGGACCGGCAATGAGCAGTTCTTC. Translation: CSARARTGNEQFF.